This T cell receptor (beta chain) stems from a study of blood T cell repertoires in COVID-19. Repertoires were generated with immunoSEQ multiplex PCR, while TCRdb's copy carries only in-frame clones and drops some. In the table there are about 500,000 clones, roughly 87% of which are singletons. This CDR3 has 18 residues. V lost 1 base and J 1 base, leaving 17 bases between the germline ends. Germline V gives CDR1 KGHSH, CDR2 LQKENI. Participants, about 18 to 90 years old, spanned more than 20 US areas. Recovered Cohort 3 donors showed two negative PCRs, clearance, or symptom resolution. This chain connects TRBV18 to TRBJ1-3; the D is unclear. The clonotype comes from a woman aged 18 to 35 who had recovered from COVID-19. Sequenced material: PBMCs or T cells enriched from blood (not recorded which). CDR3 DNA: TGTGCCAGCTCACCACTGGGCAGCACCCAAATATCTGGAAACACCATATATTTT. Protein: CASSPLGSTQISGNTIYF.